This entry lists 7 T cell receptor beta chains sequenced from one sample in a study of T cell repertoires in cytomegalovirus infection. MiXCR was run by TCRdb on the reads, yielding one entry per CDR3 protein. The sample includes about 310,000 distinct CDR3 sequences, more than 20% of them seen just once. No antigens are known for them. This sample comprised cultured PBMCs, obtained from culture after CMV antigen stimulation. The receptors originated from a human donor in good health (CMV status not recorded). Some clones in this sample may be carry-over from other donors' samples.

V and J are TRBV6-1 and TRBJ2-3; either TRBD1 or TRBD2 may supply D (6 bases each). The V end lost 11 bases, the J end lost 1 base, and 16 bases lay between the germline ends. The CDR3 length is 14 residues. CDR1 is MNHNS, CDR2 SASEGT, per germline. For the CDR3, the DNA is TGTGCCGCCACAGACGGGGGCCGCACAGATACGCAGTATTTT. This translates into CAATDGGRTDTQYF.

This chain links TRBV18 with TRBJ2-1; D is possibly TRBD2 (5 bases). The V end lost 3 bases, the J end lost 7 bases, and 13 bases lay between the germline ends. This CDR3 comprises 14 residues. From germline, CDR1 is KGHSH and CDR2 LQKENI. The CDR3 here is CASSPDPSTNEQFF. DNA for the CDR3: TGTGCCAGCTCACCCGACCCTAGCACAAATGAGCAGTTCTTC.

J is TRBJ2-5 and V is TRBV4-3; 12 bases are shared with TRBD2. This CDR3 is 16 amino acids long. V shed 3 bases and J 5 bases; nucleotides not matched to a gene: 7. Germline V gene lookup returns CDR1 LGHNA and CDR2 YSLEER. The CDR3 nucleotides read TGCGCCAGCAGCCAGAGACTAGCGGGAGCCCCGGAGACCCAGTACTTC. Translated: CASSQRLAGAPETQYF.

CDR3 nucleotide sequence: TGTGCCAGCTCACCAGGGACAGGGCCCTCCTACGAGCAGTACGTC. Its translation is CASSPGTGPSYEQYV. The chain uses TRBV18 and TRBJ2-7, with 9 bases lining up with TRBD1. The CDR3 covers 15 residues. The V segment lost 2 bases and the J segment 0 bases; nucleotides outside the gene matches: 2. The germline V gene encodes CDR1 KGHSH and CDR2 LQKENI.

The chain carries TRBV19 and TRBJ1-6; D gene unclear. Germline V CDR1 and CDR2: LNHDA, SQIVND (reference sequence). The CDR3 has 12 amino acids. V lost 8 bases and J 10 bases, leaving 12 bases between the germline ends. The chain's CDR3 is CASGLYGSPLHF. CDR3 bases: TGTGCCAGTGGGTTATACGGATCACCCCTCCACTTT.

This clonotype was detected only a few times. The chain employs TRBV18 and TRBJ1-1; TRBD1 might be the D (6 bases). V was trimmed by 2 bases and J by 5 bases, leaving 18 bases between them. Germline CDR1 is KGHSH and CDR2 is LQKENI. This CDR3 comprises 16 residues. CDR3 DNA: TGTGCCAGCTCACCAAACTCAGGGGTGGGGGGGACTGAAGCTTTCTTT. This sequence encodes CASSPNSGVGGTEAFF.

This clonotype was seen repeatedly, ten times or more. V is TRBV5-6 and J is TRBJ2-1, with 8 positions matching TRBD1. This CDR3 spans 20 amino acids. V gave up 4 bases and J gave up 0 bases; unmatched junction bases: 18. Germline V gene lookup returns CDR1 SGHDT and CDR2 YYEEEE. The CDR3 is CASSRTGTRGWGSSYNEQFF. Here the CDR3 DNA reads TGTGCCAGCAGCCGGACAGGGACAAGAGGGTGGGGAAGCTCCTACAATGAGCAGTTCTTC. Full variable domain (remainder filled in from reference TRBV5-6 and TRBJ2-1): DAGVTQSPTHLIKTRGQQVTLRCSPKSGHDTVSWYQQALGQGPQFIFQYYEEEERQRGNFPDRFSGHQFPNYSSELNVNALLLGDSALYLCASSRTGTRGWGSSYNEQFFGPGTRLTVL.